Described below is a single T cell receptor beta chain sequence and its context. The data derive from a study of shared clonotypes between healthy human individuals. Looking at the study overall: Used for every donor were three CD4 naive, three CD4 memory, two CD8 naive and one CD8 memory plate.

Original processing methods: Junction-only sequences produced by ImmunoSEQ had no quality scores, so filtering differed. Repertoires were generated with immunoSEQ multiplex PCR, while TCRdb's copy carries only in-frame clones and drops some. V and J calls and clone size are as listed in that table; D and trimming were resolved from the DNA. The table shows roughly 170,000 clones, with 65% to 80% occurring only once. A CD45RA-negative memory subset and a CD45RA+ naive subset were separated from the CD4+ cells. What was sequenced was memory CD4+ T cells sorted from blood. Stated subset: CD45RA-negative fraction. The TCR comes from a man aged 30 to 45 in good health.

DNA of the CDR3: TGTGCCAGCAGCGCAGGGACTAGTTCCTACAATGAGCAGTTCTTC. It codes for CASSAGTSSYNEQFF. V is TRBV11-2 and J is TRBJ2-1; 8 positions match TRBD2. J gave up 1 base and V 5 bases, and 4 bases lay outside the gene matches. Per germline, CDR1 SGHAT and CDR2 FQNNGV. The CDR3 contains 15 residues. Complete variable domain (other parts from reference TRBV11-2 and TRBJ2-1): EAGVAQSPRYKIIEKRQSVAFWCNPISGHATLYWYQQILGQGPKLLIQFQNNGVVDDSQLPKDRFSAERLKGVDSTLKIQPAKLEDSAVYLCASSAGTSSYNEQFFGPGTRLTVL.